This TCR beta chain was recorded in a study of cytomegalovirus exposure and HLA in healthy donors. Produced via immunoSEQ multiplex PCR; TCRdb's table is partial and in-frame only. The sample consists of more than 140,000 clones, about 89% of them appearing once. Concerning this clone: The antigen is not known.

Study conclusions and caveats: The classifier reportedly diagnosed cytomegalovirus status with high specificity and sensitivity. Rarity characterized most TCR sequences, yet some public TCRs appeared in many donors. In the 95 to 150 validation repertoires, a later analysis found that first-cohort TCR clusters tended to co-occur.

CDR1 and CDR2 from the germline V gene are MDHEN and SYDVKM. This CDR3 is built from 16 residues. V lost 3 bases to trimming and J lost 4 bases; unmatched junction nucleotides: 3. Sequencing used PBMCs. V is TRBV28 and J is TRBJ2-3, with TRBD2 matching 14 bases. The receptor was isolated from a woman aged 18-35 years in good health and CMV-seropositive. The CDR3 reads CASSFPGLAGADTQYF. CDR3 in DNA: TGTGCCAGCAGTTTCCCGGGACTAGCGGGAGCAGATACGCAGTATTTT.